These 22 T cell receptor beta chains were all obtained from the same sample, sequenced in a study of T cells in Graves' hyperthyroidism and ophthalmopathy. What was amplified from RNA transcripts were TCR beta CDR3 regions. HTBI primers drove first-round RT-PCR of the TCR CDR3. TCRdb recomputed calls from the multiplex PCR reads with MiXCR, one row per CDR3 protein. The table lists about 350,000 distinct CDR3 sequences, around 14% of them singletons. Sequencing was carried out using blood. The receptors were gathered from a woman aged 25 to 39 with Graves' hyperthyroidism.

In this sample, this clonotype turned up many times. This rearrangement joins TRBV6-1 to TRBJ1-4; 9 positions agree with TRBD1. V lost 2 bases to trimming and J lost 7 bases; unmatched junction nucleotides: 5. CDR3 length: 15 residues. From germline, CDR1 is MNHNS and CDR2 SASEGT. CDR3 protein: CASSEFGTGSEKLFF. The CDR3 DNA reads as TGTGCCAGCAGTGAATTTGGGACAGGGTCTGAAAAACTGTTTTTT.

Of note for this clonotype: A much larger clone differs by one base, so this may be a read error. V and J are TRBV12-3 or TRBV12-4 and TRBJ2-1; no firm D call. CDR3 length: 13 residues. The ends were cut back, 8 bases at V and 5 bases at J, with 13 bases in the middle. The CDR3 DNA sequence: TGTGCCAGCGGTGGCGGCTTAAACAATGAGCAGTTCTTC. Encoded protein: CASGGGLNNEQFF.

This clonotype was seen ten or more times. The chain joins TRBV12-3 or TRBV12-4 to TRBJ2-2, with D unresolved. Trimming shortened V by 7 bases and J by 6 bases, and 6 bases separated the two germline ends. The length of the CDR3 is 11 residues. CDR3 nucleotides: TGTGCCAGCACCCCGTCCGGGGAGCTGTTTTTT. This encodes CASTPSGELFF.

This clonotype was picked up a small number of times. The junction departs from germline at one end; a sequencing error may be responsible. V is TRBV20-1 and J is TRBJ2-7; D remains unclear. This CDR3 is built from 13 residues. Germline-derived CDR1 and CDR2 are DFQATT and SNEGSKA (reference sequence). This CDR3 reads CSAPAQGSYGQYF. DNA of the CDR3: TGCAGTGCCCCAGCGCAAGGATCCTACGGGCAGTACTTC.

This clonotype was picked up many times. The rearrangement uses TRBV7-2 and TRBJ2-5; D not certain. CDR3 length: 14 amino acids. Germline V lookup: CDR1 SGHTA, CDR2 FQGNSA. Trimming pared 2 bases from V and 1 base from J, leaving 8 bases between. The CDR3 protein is CASSLSATQETQYF. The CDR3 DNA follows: TGTGCCAGCAGCTTAAGCGCTACCCAAGAGACCCAGTACTTC.

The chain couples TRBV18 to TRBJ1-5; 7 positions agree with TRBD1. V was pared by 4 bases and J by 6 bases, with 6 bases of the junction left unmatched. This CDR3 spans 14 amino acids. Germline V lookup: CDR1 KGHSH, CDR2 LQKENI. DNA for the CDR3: TGTGCCAGCTCACAACAGGGGATGGGTCAGCCCCAGCATTTT. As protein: CASSQQGMGQPQHF.

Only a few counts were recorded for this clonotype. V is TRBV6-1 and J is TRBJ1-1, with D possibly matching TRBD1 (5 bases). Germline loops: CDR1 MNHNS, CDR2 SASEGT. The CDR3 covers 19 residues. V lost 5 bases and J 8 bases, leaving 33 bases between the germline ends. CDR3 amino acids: CASSLPGPGRMAGPVEAFF. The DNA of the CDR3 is TGTGCCAGCAGTCTTCCGGGACCGGGCCGTATGGCGGGCCCTGTCGAAGCTTTCTTT.

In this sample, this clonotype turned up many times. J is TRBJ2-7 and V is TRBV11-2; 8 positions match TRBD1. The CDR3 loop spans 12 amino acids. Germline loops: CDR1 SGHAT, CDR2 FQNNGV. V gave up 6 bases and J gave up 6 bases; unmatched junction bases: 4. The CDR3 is CASSLTGGEQYF. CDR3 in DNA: TGTGCCAGCAGTCTCACAGGGGGCGAGCAGTACTTC.

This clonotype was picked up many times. Written as DNA, the CDR3 is TGTGCCAGCACAGCGGAGAATTACAATGAGCAGTTCTTC. This sequence encodes CASTAENYNEQFF. The chain joins TRBV2 to TRBJ2-1; D is perhaps TRBD2 (5 bases). Germline loops: CDR1 SNHLY, CDR2 FYNNEI. V lost 7 bases and J lost 4, with 11 bases in between. CDR3 size: 13 residues.

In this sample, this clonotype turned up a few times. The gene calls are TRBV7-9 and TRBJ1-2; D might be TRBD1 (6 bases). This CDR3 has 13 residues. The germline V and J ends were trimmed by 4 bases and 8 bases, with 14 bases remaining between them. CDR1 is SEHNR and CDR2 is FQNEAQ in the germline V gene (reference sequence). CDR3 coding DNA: TGTGCCAGCAGCTCCGCGAACAGGGACGGCTACACCTTC. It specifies CASSSANRDGYTF.

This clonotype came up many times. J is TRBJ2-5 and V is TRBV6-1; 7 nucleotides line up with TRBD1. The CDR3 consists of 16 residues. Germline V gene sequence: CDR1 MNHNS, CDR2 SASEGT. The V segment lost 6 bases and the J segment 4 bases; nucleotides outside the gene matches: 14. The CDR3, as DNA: TGTGCCAGCAGACTAACCTCCTCGACAGGGTCAGAGACCCAGTACTTC. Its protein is CASRLTSSTGSETQYF.

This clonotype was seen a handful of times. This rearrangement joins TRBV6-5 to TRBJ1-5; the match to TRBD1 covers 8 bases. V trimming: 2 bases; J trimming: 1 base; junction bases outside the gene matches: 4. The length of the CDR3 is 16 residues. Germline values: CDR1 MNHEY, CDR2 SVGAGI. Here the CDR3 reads CASSYRTGGSNQPQHF. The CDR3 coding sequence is TGTGCCAGCAGTTACAGAACAGGGGGGAGCAATCAGCCCCAGCATTTT.

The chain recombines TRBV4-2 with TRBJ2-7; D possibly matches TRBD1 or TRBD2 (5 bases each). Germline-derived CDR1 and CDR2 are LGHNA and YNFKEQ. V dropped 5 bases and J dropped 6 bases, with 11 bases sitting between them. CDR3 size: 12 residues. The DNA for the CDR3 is TGTGCCAGCAGCGAAACTGGGGGCGAGCAGTACTTC. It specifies CASSETGGEQYF.

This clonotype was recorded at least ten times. The CDR3, as DNA: TGTGCCAGCAGCTTGATTATGAACACTGAAGCTTTCTTT. It yields the protein CASSLIMNTEAFF. The chain employs TRBV11-2 and TRBJ1-1; D unresolved. Trimming left V 3 bases short and J 0 bases short, with 5 bases between. Germline V CDR1 and CDR2: SGHAT, FQNNGV. The CDR3 covers 13 residues.

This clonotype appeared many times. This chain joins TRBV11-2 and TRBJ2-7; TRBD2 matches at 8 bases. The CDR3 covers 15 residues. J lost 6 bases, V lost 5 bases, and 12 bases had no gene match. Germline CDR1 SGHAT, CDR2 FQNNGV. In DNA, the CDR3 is TGTGCCAGCAGCCAACCGACCGGACTAGCCGGCGAGCAGTACTTC. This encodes CASSQPTGLAGEQYF.

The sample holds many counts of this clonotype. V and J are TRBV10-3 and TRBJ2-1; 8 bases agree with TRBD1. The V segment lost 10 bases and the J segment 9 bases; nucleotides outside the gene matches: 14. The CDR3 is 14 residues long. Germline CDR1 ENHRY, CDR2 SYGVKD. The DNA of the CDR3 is TGTGCCACGTACCGGGACAGGACTGATTCTGAGCAGTTCTTC. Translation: CATYRDRTDSEQFF.

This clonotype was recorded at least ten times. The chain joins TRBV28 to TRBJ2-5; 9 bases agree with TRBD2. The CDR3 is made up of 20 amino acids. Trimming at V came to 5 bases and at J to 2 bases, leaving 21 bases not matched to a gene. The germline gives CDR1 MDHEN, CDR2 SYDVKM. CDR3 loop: CASSNKEGLAGAGGQETQYF. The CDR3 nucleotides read TGTGCCAGCAGTAACAAGGAAGGGTTAGCGGGAGCTGGTGGGCAAGAGACCCAGTACTTC.

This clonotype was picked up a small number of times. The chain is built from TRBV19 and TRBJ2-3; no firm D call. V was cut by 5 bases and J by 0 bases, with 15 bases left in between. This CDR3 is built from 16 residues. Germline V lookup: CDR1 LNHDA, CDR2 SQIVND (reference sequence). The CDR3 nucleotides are TGTGCCAGTAGTTCGAGGCAGTCACCTAGCACAGATACGCAGTATTTT. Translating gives CASSSRQSPSTDTQYF.

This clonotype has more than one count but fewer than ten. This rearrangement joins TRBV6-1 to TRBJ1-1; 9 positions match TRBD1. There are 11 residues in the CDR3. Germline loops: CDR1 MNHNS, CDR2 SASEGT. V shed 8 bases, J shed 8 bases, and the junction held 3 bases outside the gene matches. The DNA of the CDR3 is TGTGCCAGCCGGGACAGGGACGAAGCTTTCTTT. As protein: CASRDRDEAFF.

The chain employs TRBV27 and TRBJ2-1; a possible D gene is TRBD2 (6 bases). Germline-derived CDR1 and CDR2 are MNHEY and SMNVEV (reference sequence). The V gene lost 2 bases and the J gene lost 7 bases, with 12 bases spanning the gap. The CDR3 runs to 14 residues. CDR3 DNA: TGTGCCAGCAGTTTACTAGCGACCATAAATGAGCAGTTCTTC. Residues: CASSLLATINEQFF.

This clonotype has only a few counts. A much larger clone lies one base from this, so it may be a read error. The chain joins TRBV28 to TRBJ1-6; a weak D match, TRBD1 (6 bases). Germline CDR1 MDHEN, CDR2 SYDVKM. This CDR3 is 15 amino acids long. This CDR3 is CTSSLWSGGASPLHF. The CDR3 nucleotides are TGTACCAGCAGTTTATGGTCGGGGGGGGCTTCACCCCTCCACTTT.

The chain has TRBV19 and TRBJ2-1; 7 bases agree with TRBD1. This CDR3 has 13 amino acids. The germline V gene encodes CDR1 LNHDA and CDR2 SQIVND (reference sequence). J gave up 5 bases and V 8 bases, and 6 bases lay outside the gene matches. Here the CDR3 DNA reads TGTGCCAGTGGCAGGGGGACCAACAATGAGCAGTTCTTC. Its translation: CASGRGTNNEQFF.